The sequence of this T cell receptor (beta chain) was determined in a study of blood T cell repertoires in COVID-19. The overall study: Collection of acute and convalescent COVID-19 samples took place in the United States, Italy and Spain. T cells, B-cell-depleted T cells, or PBMCs provided the cDNA or gDNA that served as material.

In the authors' workflow: How many nucleated cells were present was estimated from reference gene primer amplification. The method was immunoSEQ multiplex PCR; TCRdb's version includes in-frame clones alone and lacks a portion of them. The DNA was the basis for D and trimming; V, J and clone size are from that table. This table holds tens of thousands of clones, roughly nine tenths found once. CDR3 length: 16 amino acids. J was trimmed by 4 bases and V by 5 bases; bases with no gene match: 7. The V gene's germline CDR1 is SGHVS and CDR2 FNYEAQ. This TCR came from a man older than 75 in a cohort sampled during active COVID-19. Sequences were obtained from peripheral blood. The gene calls are TRBV7-6 and TRBJ2-1; 11 positions agree with TRBD2. The CDR3 protein is CASSPATSGKYNEQFF. The CDR3 DNA follows: TGTGCCAGCAGCCCGGCGACTAGCGGGAAGTACAATGAGCAGTTCTTC. The full variable domain, completed using reference TRBV7-6 and TRBJ2-1, is GAGVSQSPRYKVTKRGQDVALRCDPISGHVSLYWYRQALGQGPEFLTYFNYEAQQDKSGLPNDRFSAERPEGSISTLTIQRTEQRDSAMYRCASSPATSGKYNEQFFGPGTRLTVL.